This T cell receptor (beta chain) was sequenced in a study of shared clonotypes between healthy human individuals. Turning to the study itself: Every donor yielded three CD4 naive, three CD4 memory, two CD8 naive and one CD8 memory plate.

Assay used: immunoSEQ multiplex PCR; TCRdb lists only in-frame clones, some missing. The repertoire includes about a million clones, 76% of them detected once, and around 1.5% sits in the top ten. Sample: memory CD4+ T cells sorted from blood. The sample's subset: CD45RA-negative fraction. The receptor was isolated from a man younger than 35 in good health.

The chain's CDR3 is CASSQDYPGPDTQYF. DNA for the CDR3: TGCGCCAGCAGCCAAGATTATCCCGGGCCAGATACGCAGTATTTT. The chain couples TRBV4-3 to TRBJ2-3; D uncertain. Germline loops: CDR1 LGHNA, CDR2 YSLEER. CDR3 length: 15 amino acids. V was pared by 0 bases and J by 4 bases, with 11 bases between.